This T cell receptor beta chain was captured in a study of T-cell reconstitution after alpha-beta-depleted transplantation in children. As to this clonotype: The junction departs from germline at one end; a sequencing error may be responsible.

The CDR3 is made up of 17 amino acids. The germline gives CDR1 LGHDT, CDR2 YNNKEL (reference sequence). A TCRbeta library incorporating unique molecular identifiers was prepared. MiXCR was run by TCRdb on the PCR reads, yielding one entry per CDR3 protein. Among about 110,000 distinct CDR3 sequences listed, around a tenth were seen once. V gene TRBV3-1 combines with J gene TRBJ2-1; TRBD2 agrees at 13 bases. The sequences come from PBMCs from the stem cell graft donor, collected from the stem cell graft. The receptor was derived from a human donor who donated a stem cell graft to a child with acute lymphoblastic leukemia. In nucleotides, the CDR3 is TGTGCCAGCACCCAAGACAGGACTAGCGGGGGCTACAATGAGCAGTTCTTC. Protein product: CASTQDRTSGGYNEQFF.